What follows are 22 T cell receptor beta chains derived from one specimen sequenced in a study of T cell clonality in common variable immunodeficiency. Points from the study as a whole: In common variable immunodeficiency, TCR beta chains reportedly carried fewer deletions and N-nucleotide insertions.

Antigens for these TCRs are unknown. Generated by immunoSEQ multiplex PCR, the TCRdb table keeps only in-frame clones and is missing some. The sample is made up of more than 30,000 clones, none counted only once. The sequencing sample was made of peripheral blood mononuclear cells. These receptors all come from a human donor with common variable immunodeficiency.

As for this clone: The read ends 3 residues shy of where the CDR3 ends; the end is completed using the germline J gene. The rearrangement links TRBV18 to TRBJ2-3, with 13 bases fitting TRBD2. This CDR3 has 16 amino acids. Germline V lookup: CDR1 KGHSH, CDR2 LQKENI. The V gene end was trimmed by 8 bases and the J gene end by 2 bases; junction bases not matched to a gene: 7. Partial CDR3 DNA: TGTGCCAGCCAGGGAACTAGCGGGGGGGCCACAGATACG. Protein product: CASQGTSGGATDT. The whole CDR3 sequence is CASQGTSGGATDTQYF.

This clone was counted between two and nine times. The sequenced fragment ends 3 residues before the CDR3 boundary, so the rest is inferred from the germline J gene. The chain has TRBV6-2 or TRBV6-3 and TRBJ2-3; TRBD1 matches at 8 bases. V lost 7 bases to trimming and J lost 6 bases; unmatched junction nucleotides: 12. This CDR3 is 15 amino acids long. Germline lookup yields CDR1 MNHEY and CDR2 SVGEGT. The CDR3 DNA, read in part, is TGTGCCAGCACTCGCGGACAGGGAAGGTTGGATACG. Translating gives CASTRGQGRLDT. The full CDR3 sequence reads CASTRGQGRLDTQYF.

This clone was seen a few times. The read halts 3 residues ahead of the CDR3 end, with the missing end drawn from the germline J gene. The J gene is TRBJ2-1, the V gene TRBV19; the match to TRBD2 covers 10 bases. Trimming took 5 bases from V and 8 from J; bases not matched to a gene: 9. Germline V gene lookup returns CDR1 LNHDA and CDR2 SQIVND (reference sequence). CDR3 length: 15 amino acids. The covered CDR3 bases are TGTGCCAGTAGTCGGAGCGGGGGGGCGATCGATGAG. This encodes CASSRSGGAIDE. The full CDR3 reads CASSRSGGAIDEQFF.

This clone was found a few times. The part of the CDR3 DNA that was read is TGTGCCAGTAGTAAGGCCGCAATTACTACAGGTGCAAATCAGCCC. Translated: CASSKAAITTGANQP. The full CDR3 protein reads CASSKAAITTGANQPQHF. The chain recombines TRBV19 with TRBJ1-5; maybe TRBD1 (5 bases). The read terminates 3 residues ahead of where the CDR3 ends, so the germline J gene completes it. Germline loops: CDR1 LNHDA, CDR2 SQIVND (reference sequence). V was pared by 4 bases and J by 4 bases, with 23 bases between. The CDR3 is 18 residues long. Together with reference TRBV19 and TRBJ1-5, the CDR3 gives the full variable domain: DGGITQSPKYLFRKEGQNVTLSCEQNLNHDAMYWYRQDPGQGLRLIYYSQIVNDFQKGDIAEGYSVSREKKESFPLTVTSAQKNPTAFYLCASSKAAITTGANQPQHFGDGTRLSIL.

This clone was seen at least ten times. The DNA ends 3 residues before the CDR3 does, and the rest of the CDR3 is filled in from the germline J gene. The chain joins TRBV18 to TRBJ1-1; TRBD1 aligns across 8 bases. V shed 4 bases and J 4 bases; nucleotides not matched to a gene: 2. CDR3 length: 13 amino acids. Germline CDR1 and CDR2: KGHSH and LQKENI. The CDR3 is CASSQQGGTEAFF. CDR3 DNA, as far as it was read: TGTGCCAGCTCACAACAGGGGGGCACTGAA.

Points on this clone: Coverage ceases 3 residues before the CDR3 finishes, and the germline J gene fills in the end. The V call is TRBV7-9, the J call TRBJ1-2; D might be TRBD1 (5 bases). This CDR3 contains 15 residues. Germline CDR1 reads SEHNR; CDR2 reads FQNEAQ (reference sequence). Between the trimmed V and J ends, which lost 1 base and 7 bases, there was a span of 16 bases. The CDR3 reads CASSLVRGSVVGYTF. CDR3 bases read: TGTGCCAGCAGCTTAGTGCGGGGCAGTGTTGTTGGC.

This clone was counted only a few times. The CDR3 end lies 3 residues beyond the end of the read and is filled in from the germline J gene. The J gene is TRBJ1-3, the V gene TRBV7-9, with D possibly being TRBD1 (5 bases). The germline gives CDR1 SEHNR, CDR2 FQNEAQ (reference sequence). Trimming removed 5 bases at V and 2 bases at J, with 13 bases between. This CDR3 has 15 residues. The CDR3 bases that were read are TGTGCCAGCAGCCCACAGGCCGGGCCTGGAAACACC. Protein sequence: CASSPQAGPGNT. The entire CDR3 protein is CASSPQAGPGNTIYF. The complete variable domain, with remaining parts taken from reference TRBV7-9 and TRBJ1-3, reads DTGVSQNPRHKITKRGQNVTFRCDPISEHNRLYWYRQTLGQGPEFLTYFQNEAQLEKSRLLSDRFSAERPKGSFSTLEIQRTEQGDSAMYLCASSPQAGPGNTIYFGEGSWLTVV.

This clone was counted many times. The CDR3 extends 3 residues past the end of the read, so its final part is completed from the germline J gene. This chain uses TRBV12-3 or TRBV12-4 with TRBJ2-1, with 7 positions matching TRBD1. The ends lost 1 base at V and 4 bases at J; junction bases unmatched: 1. The length of the CDR3 is 14 residues. This CDR3 is CASSLGTGYNEQFF. The sequenced CDR3 bases are TGTGCCAGCAGTTTAGGGACAGGATACAATGAG.

This clone turned up a few times. The CDR3 end falls 3 residues outside the read, so it is completed with the germline J gene. V and J are TRBV7-2 and TRBJ1-5; TRBD1 agrees at 9 bases. Trimming took 5 bases from V and 5 from J; bases not matched to a gene: 7. The CDR3 sequence is 15 residues long. CDR1 is SGHTA, CDR2 FQGNSA, per germline. The sequenced part of the CDR3 DNA is TGTGCCAGCAGCAGGTCGGGACAGGGACATCAGCCC. Its protein is CASSRSGQGHQP. The complete CDR3 protein is CASSRSGQGHQPQHF.

At least ten counts were recorded for this clone. The sequenced CDR3 bases are TGCAGTGCTGAGACAGGGGTTTCGGGCTATGGC. This codes for CSAETGVSGYG. The full CDR3 protein is CSAETGVSGYGYTF. V is TRBV20-1 and J is TRBJ1-2; 8 bases are shared with TRBD1. Read sequence stops 3 residues before the CDR3 end, and the germline J gene provides the missing end. The CDR3 is made up of 14 amino acids. Losses at the gene ends were 5 bases for V and 4 bases for J; bases not matched to a gene: 9. The germline V gene has CDR1 DFQATT and CDR2 SNEGSKA (reference sequence).

This clone was observed many times. The part of the CDR3 DNA that was read is TGTGCCTGGATTTCATCGGGACTAGAAGAGACC. This encodes CAWISSGLEET. The complete CDR3 sequence is CAWISSGLEETQYF. The chain joins TRBV30 to TRBJ2-5; 8 bases are a match to TRBD2. The sequenced fragment ends 3 residues before the CDR3 boundary, so the rest is inferred from the germline J gene. V shed 4 bases and J 3 bases; nucleotides not matched to a gene: 7. The CDR3 is 14 residues long. CDR1 GTSNPN and CDR2 SVGIG come from the germline V gene (reference sequence).

For this clone: The read gets to within 3 residues of the CDR3 end, and the germline J gene fills in the rest. The chain joins TRBV7-9 to TRBJ2-7; 7 nucleotides agree with TRBD1. Germline CDR1 and CDR2: SEHNR and FQNEAQ (reference sequence). This CDR3 contains 13 residues. V gave up 6 bases and J gave up 3 bases; unmatched junction bases: 5. This CDR3 reads CASSRQGNYEQYF. The CDR3 bases that were read are TGTGCCAGCAGTCGACAGGGTAACTACGAG.

The sequenced part of the CDR3 DNA is TGTGCCAGCAGCTTAGGTGGCAGGGAAAATTCACCC. Its translation is CASSLGGRENSP. The full CDR3 reads CASSLGGRENSPLHF. J is TRBJ1-6 and V is TRBV7-6, with D possibly matching TRBD1 (5 bases). With the read ending 3 residues before the CDR3 end, the germline J gene is used to fill in that end. The CDR3 runs to 15 residues. Trimming took 1 base from V and 7 from J, leaving 11 bases between them. Germline lookup yields CDR1 SGHVS and CDR2 FNYEAQ.

Regarding this clone: The read finishes 3 residues shy of the CDR3 end, and the germline J gene is used to complete it. V gene TRBV7-6 combines with J gene TRBJ2-3; TRBD2 matches at 10 bases. The germline V gene encodes CDR1 SGHVS and CDR2 FNYEAQ. V gave up 5 bases and J gave up 4 bases; unmatched junction bases: 6. The length of the CDR3 is 15 residues. The sequenced CDR3 bases are TGTGCCAGCAGCGCCCTAGCGGGGGATGCAGATACG. This gives the protein CASSALAGDADT. The whole CDR3 protein reads CASSALAGDADTQYF.

With respect to this clone: The read ends 3 residues early relative to the CDR3; the germline J gene fills the gap. The gene calls are TRBV19 and TRBJ1-2, with D hard to call. CDR1 and CDR2 from the germline V gene are LNHDA and SQIVND (reference sequence). This CDR3 comprises 12 residues. Trimming stripped 4 bases from V and 5 bases from J, with 8 bases between. The sequenced part of the CDR3 DNA is TGTGCCAGTAGTACCCACGGGTATGGC. Its translation is CASSTHGYG. In full, the CDR3 is CASSTHGYGYTF.

In the case of this clone: With the read ending 3 residues before the CDR3 end, the germline J gene is used to fill in that end. The chain has TRBV20-1 and TRBJ2-3; 12 bases map to TRBD2. From germline, CDR1 is DFQATT and CDR2 SNEGSKA (reference sequence). The V gene end was trimmed by 0 bases and the J gene end by 4 bases; junction bases not matched to a gene: 8. The CDR3 spans 17 residues. CDR3 DNA (partial): TGCAGTGCTAGAGACAGACGGACTAGCGGGGTACCAGATACG. This sequence encodes CSARDRRTSGVPDT. The CDR3, in full, reads CSARDRRTSGVPDTQYF.

This clone was seen more than once but under ten times. The sequence runs out 3 residues before the end of the CDR3; the remainder is reconstructed from the germline J gene. The chain recombines TRBV11-2 with TRBJ1-6; D is unresolved. Trimming removed 4 bases from V and 7 bases from J, with 8 bases in between. Germline V lookup: CDR1 SGHAT, CDR2 FQNNGV. The CDR3 covers 13 residues. The CDR3 DNA, read in part, is TGTGCCAGCAGCTCCGCAGGAAATTCACCC. Protein product: CASSSAGNSP. The full CDR3 is CASSSAGNSPLHF.

There are many counts of this clone. Read data end 3 residues before the CDR3 end; the end is taken from the germline J gene. V usage is TRBV28 and J usage is TRBJ2-7; TRBD1 matches 8 bases. Germline lookup yields CDR1 MDHEN and CDR2 SYDVKM. With 6 bases clipped from V and 6 bases from J, the junction kept 7 bases outside the gene matches. This CDR3 has 13 residues. The part of the CDR3 DNA that was read is TGTGCCAGCAGGCCCCAGGGGGCCCTCGAG. Amino acids: CASRPQGALE. The CDR3 as a whole reads CASRPQGALEQYF.

Comment on this clone: From the germline J gene comes the end of the CDR3, since the read stops 3 residues before it. The gene calls are TRBV6-2 or TRBV6-3 and TRBJ1-2; 8 nucleotides line up with TRBD1. V gave up 6 bases and J gave up 4 bases; unmatched junction bases: 7. CDR3 length equals 14 residues. From germline, CDR1 is MNHEY and CDR2 SVGEGT. CDR3 in amino acids: CASRLGTGSYGYTF. Incomplete CDR3 DNA: TGTGCCAGCAGACTCGGGACAGGCTCCTATGGC.

This clone came up many times. The read finishes 3 residues shy of the CDR3 end, and the germline J gene is used to complete it. V is TRBV18 and J is TRBJ1-4; 9 positions match TRBD1. CDR1 is KGHSH, CDR2 LQKENI, per germline. The CDR3 sequence is 15 residues long. V lost 0 bases, J lost 8 bases, and 4 bases stayed unmatched. Here the CDR3 reads CASSPPQGAWEKLFF. The part of the CDR3 DNA that was read is TGTGCCAGCTCACCACCACAGGGGGCTTGGGAAAAA.

This clone came up many times. The missing CDR3 end, 3 residues past where the read stops, is filled in from the germline J gene. The chain joins TRBV5-6 to TRBJ2-7; 7 nucleotides align to TRBD1. V shed 4 bases and J 6 bases; nucleotides not matched to a gene: 7. Germline V CDR1 and CDR2: SGHDT, YYEEEE. The CDR3 spans 13 residues. CDR3 in amino acids: CASSTLTGREQYF. The sequenced CDR3 bases are TGTGCCAGCAGCACCTTGACAGGGCGCGAG.

This clone was found a few times. The read falls 3 residues short of the CDR3 end, and the missing part is taken from the germline J gene. The V call is TRBV30, the J call TRBJ1-5; TRBD1 might be the D (5 bases). Germline V gene lookup returns CDR1 GTSNPN and CDR2 SVGIG (reference sequence). This CDR3 has 13 amino acids. Trimming removed 0 bases from V and 6 bases from J, with 9 bases in between. The CDR3 sequence: CAWSVQGAQPQHF. The CDR3 DNA, read in part, is TGTGCCTGGAGTGTGCAGGGTGCTCAGCCC.